The clone carrying this TCR beta chain occurred a few times. Its specificity is not known. From the RT-PCR reads, TCRdb called clonotypes with MiXCR, one entry per CDR3 protein. This repertoire shows hundreds of thousands of distinct CDR3 sequences, more than 15% found once; its top ten account for 11%. This sample was taken from a study of response to subunit inactivated influenza vaccine. There are 14 residues in the CDR3. The V and J ends lost 5 bases and 6 bases, in that order; junction bases with no gene match: 3. Findings and limits, study-wide: After each seasonal influenza vaccination, few new T cells are recruited, the authors suggested.

The sample here was PBMCs from blood, taken roughly 12 days after vaccination. The chain combines TRBV12-3 or TRBV12-4 with TRBJ2-1, with 11 bases lining up with TRBD1. The receptor was isolated from a man aged 45-65 years who received an inactivated influenza vaccine. The CDR3 here is CASSGTGGANEQFF. CDR3 in DNA: TGTGCCAGCAGTGGGACAGGGGGGGCCAATGAGCAGTTCTTC.